This T cell receptor (beta chain) was obtained from a study of identical twins. Study conclusions and caveats: Among beta out-of-frame sequences, excess sharing between twins appeared weaker. Memory repertoires showed no such pattern, whereas abundant cord blood beta clonotypes carried fewer insertions.

This clonotype was recorded many times. What it binds is unknown. Trimming cost V 2 bases and J 5 bases, with 24 bases left between them. There are 18 residues in the CDR3. TCRdb passed the 5' RACE reads through MiXCR, listing each CDR3 protein once. Of roughly 240,000 distinct CDR3 sequences listed, about 7.3% are singletons. The same data also went into a second study, on yellow fever vaccine responses in identical twins.

The material sequenced was memory (CD45RO+) T cells sorted from blood. The TCR was taken from a woman between 18 and 30 years old in good health. This rearrangement joins TRBV12-3 or TRBV12-4 to TRBJ1-1; D may be TRBD1 (6 bases). The CDR3 protein is CASSLPGTLGGLGTEAFF. CDR3 DNA: TGTGCCAGCAGTTTACCCGGGACGTTGGGGGGCTTGGGTACTGAAGCTTTCTTT.